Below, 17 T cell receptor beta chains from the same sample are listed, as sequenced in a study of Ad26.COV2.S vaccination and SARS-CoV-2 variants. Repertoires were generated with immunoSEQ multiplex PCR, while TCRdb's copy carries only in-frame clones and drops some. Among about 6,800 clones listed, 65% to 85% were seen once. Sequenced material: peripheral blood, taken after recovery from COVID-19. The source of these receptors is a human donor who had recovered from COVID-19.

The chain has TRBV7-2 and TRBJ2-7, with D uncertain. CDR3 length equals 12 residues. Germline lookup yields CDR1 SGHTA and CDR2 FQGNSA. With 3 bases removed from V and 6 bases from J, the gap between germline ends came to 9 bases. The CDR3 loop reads CASSLVAVEQYF. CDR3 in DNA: TGTGCCAGCAGCTTGGTAGCTGTCGAGCAGTACTTC.

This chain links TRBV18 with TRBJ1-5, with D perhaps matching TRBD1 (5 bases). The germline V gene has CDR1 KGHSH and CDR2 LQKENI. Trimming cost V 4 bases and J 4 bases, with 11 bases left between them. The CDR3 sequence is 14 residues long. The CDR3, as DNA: TGTGCCAGCTCACTCTCAGGGTGGAATCAGCCCCAGCATTTT. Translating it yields CASSLSGWNQPQHF.

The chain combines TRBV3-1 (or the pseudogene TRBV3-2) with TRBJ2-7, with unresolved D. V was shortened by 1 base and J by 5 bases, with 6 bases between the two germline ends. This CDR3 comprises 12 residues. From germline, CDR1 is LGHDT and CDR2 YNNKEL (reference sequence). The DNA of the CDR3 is TGTGCCAGCAGCCAAGTAGACCACGAGCAGTACTTC. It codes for CASSQVDHEQYF.

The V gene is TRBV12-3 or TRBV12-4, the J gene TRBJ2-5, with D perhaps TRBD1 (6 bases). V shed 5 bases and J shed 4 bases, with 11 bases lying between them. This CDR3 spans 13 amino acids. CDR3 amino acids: CASSPTGLETQYF. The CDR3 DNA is TGTGCCAGCAGTCCCACAGGGTTAGAGACCCAGTACTTC.

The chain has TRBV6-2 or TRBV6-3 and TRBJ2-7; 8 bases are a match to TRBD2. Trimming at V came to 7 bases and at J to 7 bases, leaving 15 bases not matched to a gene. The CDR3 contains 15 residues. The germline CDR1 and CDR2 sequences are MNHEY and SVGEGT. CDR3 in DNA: TGTGCCAGCACCCCTACCGGGACTAGGACAAGTGAGCAGTACTTC. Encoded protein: CASTPTGTRTSEQYF.

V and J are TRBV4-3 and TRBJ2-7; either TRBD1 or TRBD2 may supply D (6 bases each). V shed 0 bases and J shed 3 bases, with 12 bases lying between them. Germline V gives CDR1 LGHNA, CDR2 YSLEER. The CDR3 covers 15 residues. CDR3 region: CASSQDLGGHYEQYF. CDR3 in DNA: TGCGCCAGCAGCCAAGATCTCGGGGGACACTACGAGCAGTACTTC.

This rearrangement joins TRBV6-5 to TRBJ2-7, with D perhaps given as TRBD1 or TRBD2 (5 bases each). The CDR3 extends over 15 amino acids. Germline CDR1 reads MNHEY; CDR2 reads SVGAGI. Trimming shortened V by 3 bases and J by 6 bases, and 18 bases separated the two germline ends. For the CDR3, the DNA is TGTGCCAGCAGTTATTCCGGGACCTCGGGCGCCGAGCAGTACTTC. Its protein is CASSYSGTSGAEQYF.

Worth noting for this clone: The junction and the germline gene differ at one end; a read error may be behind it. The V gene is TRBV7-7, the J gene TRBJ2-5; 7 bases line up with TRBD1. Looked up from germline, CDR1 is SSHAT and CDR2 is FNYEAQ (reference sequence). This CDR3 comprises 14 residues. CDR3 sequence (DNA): TGTGCTAGCAGCTCCTCGGGACAGCAAGAGACCCAGTACTTC. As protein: CASSSSGQQETQYF.

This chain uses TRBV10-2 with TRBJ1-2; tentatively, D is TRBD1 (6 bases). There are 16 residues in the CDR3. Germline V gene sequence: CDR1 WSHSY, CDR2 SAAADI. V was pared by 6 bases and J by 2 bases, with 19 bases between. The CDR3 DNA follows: TGCGCCAGCAGCCACTATCTGACAGGAGAGAACTATGGCTACACCTTC. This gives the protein CASSHYLTGENYGYTF.

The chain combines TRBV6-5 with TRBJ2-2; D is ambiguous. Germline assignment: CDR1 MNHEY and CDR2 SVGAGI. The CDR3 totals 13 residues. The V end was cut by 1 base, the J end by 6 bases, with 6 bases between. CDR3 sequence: CASSYFLAGELFF. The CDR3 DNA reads TGTGCCAGCAGTTACTTCTTGGCCGGGGAGCTGTTTTTT.

CDR3 sequence reads: CASSSQGIYGYTF. CDR3 coding DNA: TGTGCCAGCAGCTCACAGGGTATCTATGGCTACACCTTC. V and J are TRBV7-9 and TRBJ1-2; TRBD1 is a possible D gene (6 bases). The CDR3 spans 13 residues. In germline, CDR1 is SEHNR, CDR2 FQNEAQ (reference sequence). V lost 4 bases and J 4 bases, leaving 10 bases between the germline ends. The complete variable domain, with remaining parts taken from reference TRBV7-9 and TRBJ1-2, reads DTGVSQNPRHKITKRGQNVTFRCDPISEHNRLYWYRQTLGQGPEFLTYFQNEAQLEKSRLLSDRFSAERPKGSFSTLEIQRTEQGDSAMYLCASSSQGIYGYTFGSGTRLTVV.

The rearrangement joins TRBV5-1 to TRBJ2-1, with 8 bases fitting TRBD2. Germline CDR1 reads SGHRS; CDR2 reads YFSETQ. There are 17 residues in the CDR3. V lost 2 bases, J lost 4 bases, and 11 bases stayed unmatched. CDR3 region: CASSFMGLRGVYNEQFF. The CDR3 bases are TGCGCCAGCAGCTTTATGGGGTTGCGGGGGGTTTACAATGAGCAGTTCTTC.

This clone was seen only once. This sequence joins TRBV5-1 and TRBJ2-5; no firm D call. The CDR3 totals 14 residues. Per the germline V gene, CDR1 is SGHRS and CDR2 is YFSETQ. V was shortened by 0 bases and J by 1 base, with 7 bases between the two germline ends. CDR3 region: CASSLGGSQETQYF. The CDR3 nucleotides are TGCGCCAGCAGCTTGGGCGGTTCCCAAGAGACCCAGTACTTC. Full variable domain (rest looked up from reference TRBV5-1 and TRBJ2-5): KAGVTQTPRYLIKTRGQQVTLSCSPISGHRSVSWYQQTPGQGLQFLFEYFSETQRNKGNFPGRFSGRQFSNSRSEMNVSTLELGDSALYLCASSLGGSQETQYFGPGTRLLVL.

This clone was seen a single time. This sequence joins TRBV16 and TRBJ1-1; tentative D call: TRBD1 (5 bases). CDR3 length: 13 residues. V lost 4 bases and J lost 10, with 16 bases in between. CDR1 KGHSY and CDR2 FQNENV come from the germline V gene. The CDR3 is CASSRLGARGAFF. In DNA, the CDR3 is TGTGCCAGCAGCCGCCTCGGGGCGCGTGGAGCTTTCTTT.

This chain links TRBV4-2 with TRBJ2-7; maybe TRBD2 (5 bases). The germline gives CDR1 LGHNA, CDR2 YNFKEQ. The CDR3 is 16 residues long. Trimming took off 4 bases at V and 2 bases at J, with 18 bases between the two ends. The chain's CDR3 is CASSPSLGVSAYEQYF. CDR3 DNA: TGTGCCAGCAGCCCTTCACTGGGAGTATCTGCCTACGAGCAGTACTTC.

The CDR3 spells CASSQVGAQYNEQFF. CDR3 nucleotides: TGTGCCAGCAGCCAAGTCGGGGCCCAATACAATGAGCAGTTCTTC. The chain has TRBV3-1 (or the pseudogene TRBV3-2) and TRBJ2-1; D is tentatively TRBD1 or TRBD2 (5 bases each). The CDR3 totals 15 residues. Germline-derived CDR1 and CDR2 are LGHDT and YNNKEL (reference sequence). V gave up 1 base and J gave up 4 bases, with 11 bases separating them.

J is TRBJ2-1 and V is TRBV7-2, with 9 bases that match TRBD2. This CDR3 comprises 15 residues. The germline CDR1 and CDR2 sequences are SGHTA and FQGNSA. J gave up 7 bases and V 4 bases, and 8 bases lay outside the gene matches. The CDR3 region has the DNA TGTGCCAGCAGCTACGCGGGGGGGATTGGGAATGAGCAGTTCTTC. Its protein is CASSYAGGIGNEQFF.